The source of this T cell receptor beta chain is a study of blood T cell repertoires in COVID-19. Whole-study context: The origin of the acute and convalescent COVID-19 samples was the United States, Italy and Spain.

This clone was found a few times. Original data processing: From reference gene primer amplification, estimates of nucleated cell counts were derived. This table comes from immunoSEQ multiplex PCR, and its TCRdb copy is limited to in-frame clones, with some not included. Clone size and V and J calls were adopted from that table, with D and trimming inferred from the DNA. The sample yields 210,000 or so clones, roughly 90% seen once. The CDR3 extends over 15 amino acids. CDR1 and CDR2 (germline): SGHAT, FQNNGV. V was cut by 4 bases and J by 4 bases, with 11 bases left in between. This chain links TRBV11-2 with TRBJ1-6; perhaps TRBD1 as D (5 bases). The sequencing input was peripheral blood. This TCR came from a woman aged 40 to 50 who had recovered from COVID-19. The DNA of the CDR3 is TGTGCCAGCAGCTCACGACAGTTTTATAATTCACCCCTCCACTTT. It is translated as CASSSRQFYNSPLHF.